The source of this T cell receptor beta chain is a study of T cell responses to AZD1222 COVID-19 vaccine. To note about this clone: The antigen remains undetermined.

Produced via immunoSEQ multiplex PCR; TCRdb's table is partial and in-frame only. This sample carries about 56,000 clones, less than 90% of them seen once, and the ten largest clones take less than 8.5%. Overall study results and limits: Repertoires were obtained solely post-peak T cell response.

CDR1 is SGDLS, CDR2 YYNGEE, per germline. This CDR3 spans 12 amino acids. The V end lost 0 bases, the J end lost 4 bases, and 4 bases lay between the germline ends. This clonotype was sampled from an adult who received the AZD1222 COVID-19 vaccine. This chain links TRBV9 with TRBJ1-2, with D uncertain. The specimen comprised peripheral blood, sampled 28 days after the second AZD1222 dose. CDR3 in amino acids: CASSVDGYGYTF. The CDR3 bases are TGTGCCAGCAGCGTAGACGGCTATGGCTACACCTTC.